This passage covers 15 T cell receptor beta chains from one sample sequenced in a study of Ad26.COV2.S vaccination and SARS-CoV-2 variants. Regarding treatment: roughly 18 received Ad26.COV2.S at low or high dose, single or two shots; roughly 5 received placebo; per-sample allocation not given. Following the first vaccine or placebo injection, samples were taken on day 63. Data came from immunoSEQ multiplex PCR; TCRdb stores just in-frame clones and leaves some out. The sample holds about 330,000 clones, under 90% seen once. Specimen: peripheral blood, collected in a trial of Ad26.COV2.S vaccine versus placebo. The receptors shown here come from a person between 18 and 65 years old who received the Ad26.COV2.S COVID-19 vaccine or a placebo.

The rearrangement joins TRBV29-1 to TRBJ2-1, with D tentatively TRBD2 (5 bases). V lost 4 bases and J lost 7, with 17 bases in between. Germline assignment: CDR1 SQVTM and CDR2 ANQGSEA. The CDR3 spans 14 residues. CDR3 in DNA: TGCAGCGTTGCAGGAATAGTCGGGGAGAATGAGCAGTTCTTC. It codes for CSVAGIVGENEQFF.

The chain links TRBV3-1 (or the pseudogene TRBV3-2) to TRBJ2-7; D ambiguous. The CDR3 runs to 12 residues. The germline V and J ends were trimmed by 3 bases and 2 bases, with 5 bases remaining between them. CDR1 and CDR2 from the germline V gene are LGHDT and YNNKEL (reference sequence). CDR3 in DNA: TGTGCCAGCAGCCATTCGACCTACGAGCAGTACTTC. Its translation is CASSHSTYEQYF.

Written as DNA, the CDR3 is TGTGCCAGCTCCCGATCCCGGGACAGGACCACTTCTGGCTATGGCTACACCTTC. Encoded protein: CASSRSRDRTTSGYGYTF. The J gene is TRBJ1-2, the V gene TRBV18; the match to TRBD1 covers 8 bases. The CDR3 contains 18 residues. Germline CDR1 and CDR2: KGHSH and LQKENI. V dropped 6 bases and J dropped 4; count of bases not matched to a gene: 19.

The chain is built from TRBV28 and TRBJ1-1; D is perhaps TRBD1 (6 bases). The CDR3 contains 13 residues. In germline, CDR1 is MDHEN, CDR2 SYDVKM. Deletions cut 7 bases from V and 11 bases from J, with 20 bases between. The CDR3 coding sequence is TGTGCCAGCAAGGAGGGGGAAGGTTGGTGGGCTTTCTTT. It specifies CASKEGEGWWAFF.

Of note for this clone: Other DNA sequences within the sample encode an identical CDR3. This chain links TRBV6-4 with TRBJ2-3, with a tentative D call TRBD2 (6 bases). The germline V and J ends were trimmed by 5 bases and 0 bases, with 6 bases remaining between them. CDR1 is MRHNA, CDR2 SNTAGT, per germline. This CDR3 is built from 13 residues. CDR3 DNA sequence: TGTGCCAGCAGTAGCGGGAGCACAGATACGCAGTATTTT. Protein sequence: CASSSGSTDTQYF.

The CDR3 protein is CASSLGIKNIQYF. CDR3 DNA sequence: TGCGCCAGCAGCTTGGGAATAAAAAACATTCAGTACTTC. The genes are TRBV5-1 and TRBJ2-4; D is unresolved. Germline assignment: CDR1 SGHRS and CDR2 YFSETQ. The CDR3 spans 13 residues. Trimming pared 0 bases from V and 4 bases from J, leaving 5 bases between. Full variable domain (outside the CDR3, taken from reference TRBV5-1 and TRBJ2-4): KAGVTQTPRYLIKTRGQQVTLSCSPISGHRSVSWYQQTPGQGLQFLFEYFSETQRNKGNFPGRFSGRQFSNSRSEMNVSTLELGDSALYLCASSLGIKNIQYFGAGTRLSVL.

The chain links TRBV6-2 or TRBV6-3 to TRBJ1-1; weak D call: TRBD1 (5 bases). The V and J ends lost 4 bases and 1 base respectively, with 16 bases between them. Germline CDR1 reads MNHEY; CDR2 reads SVGEGT. The CDR3 runs 16 residues. CDR3 loop: CASSFPRSGKNTEAFF. CDR3 sequence (DNA): TGTGCCAGCAGTTTTCCGCGATCAGGGAAGAACACTGAAGCTTTCTTT.

The V call is TRBV4-1, the J call TRBJ1-1; 8 nucleotides align to TRBD1. Germline CDR1 and CDR2: MGHRA and YSYEKL. CDR3 size: 15 residues. With V trimmed by 4 bases and J by 6 bases, 10 bases remained unmatched. In nucleotides, the CDR3 is TGCGCCAGCAGCCTCGGACAGGGTCCGTTTTCTGAAGCTTTCTTT. It codes for CASSLGQGPFSEAFF.

V usage is TRBV19 and J usage is TRBJ2-2; TRBD2 matches 8 bases. CDR1 LNHDA and CDR2 SQIVND come from the germline V gene (reference sequence). The CDR3 contains 13 residues. Trimming removed 9 bases from V and 7 bases from J; junction bases left unmatched: 7. CDR3: CASGLAGGGELFF. The CDR3 region has the DNA TGTGCCAGCGGGCTAGCGGGCGGCGGGGAGCTGTTTTTT.

The sample holds one count of this clone. The chain combines TRBV4-3 with TRBJ1-1; maybe TRBD1 (5 bases). The V gene's germline CDR1 is LGHNA and CDR2 YSLEER. There are 14 residues in the CDR3. Trimming took 0 bases from V and 7 from J, leaving 12 bases between them. The DNA of the CDR3 is TGCGCCAGCAGCCAAGATCTCAGGGCCGTTGAAGCTTTCTTT. It is translated as CASSQDLRAVEAFF.

The chain has TRBV19 and TRBJ2-2; TRBD1 matches at 8 bases. V trimming: 10 bases; J trimming: 3 bases; junction bases outside the gene matches: 10. Looked up from germline, CDR1 is LNHDA and CDR2 is SQIVND (reference sequence). The CDR3 length is 15 residues. CDR3 nucleotide sequence: TGTGCCACTCAAAATGGACAGGGACACACCGGGGAGCTGTTTTTT. Its protein product is CATQNGQGHTGELFF.

This clone has a handful of counts. V usage is TRBV19 and J usage is TRBJ2-6; D perhaps matches TRBD1 (7 bases). This CDR3 contains 16 residues. V dropped 5 bases and J dropped 0 bases, with 11 bases sitting between them. The germline V gene encodes CDR1 LNHDA and CDR2 SQIVND (reference sequence). The chain's CDR3 is CASSQGGISGANVLTF. The CDR3 nucleotides are TGTGCCAGTAGTCAGGGGGGCATCTCTGGGGCCAACGTCCTGACTTTC.

This chain uses TRBV28 with TRBJ1-2; D remains ambiguous. There are 13 residues in the CDR3. Germline CDR1 is MDHEN and CDR2 is SYDVKM. With 10 bases removed from V and 0 bases from J, the gap between germline ends came to 12 bases. The DNA for the CDR3 is TGTGCCATCGGATTGGCGGCTAACTATGGCTACACCTTC. It specifies CAIGLAANYGYTF.

This sequence joins TRBV6-6 and TRBJ1-1; D might be TRBD1 (5 bases). Per the germline V gene, CDR1 is MNHNY and CDR2 is SVGAGI (reference sequence). Trimming left V 5 bases short and J 10 bases short, with 23 bases between. This CDR3 spans 15 amino acids. The CDR3 bases are TGTGCCAGCAGTACCCCGTCAGGGAGGAAAAGGGGAGCTTTCTTT. Translated: CASSTPSGRKRGAFF.

About this clone itself: One base away lies a much larger clone, so this may be a sequencing read error. This chain links TRBV3-1 (or the pseudogene TRBV3-2) with TRBJ1-2; D is unresolved. The CDR3 totals 11 residues. Trimming took off 4 bases at V and 4 bases at J, with 4 bases between the two ends. Germline CDR1 is LGHDT and CDR2 is YNNKEL (reference sequence). CDR3 in amino acids: CASSLGYGYTF. CDR3 DNA sequence: TGTGCCAGCAGCCTCGGCTATGGCTACACCTTC.